This T cell receptor (beta chain) was recorded in a study of T cells in women clearing cervical HPV infection. Study as a whole: Case blood was drawn when the lesion was first found; control blood after infection became undetectable. Study-wide points: Richness plus V gene abundances separated cases from controls with AUC around 0.79.

To note about this clone: Its target is not known. The CDR3 end is not reached by the read, which stops 3 residues before it; the germline J gene fills it in.

HPV was found by MY09/MY11 PCR and dot-blot genotyping. The CDR3 contains 14 residues. Germline V gives CDR1 MNHNS, CDR2 SASEGT. Unmatched junction bases numbered 2, after V lost 4 bases and J lost 1 base. Measured with immunoSEQ multiplex PCR; TCRdb has only the in-frame clones, and not every one. The table lists over 30,000 clones, with 4.8% in the top ten. This TCR came from a woman between 18 and 70 years old with a cervical HPV16 infection that either progressed to CIN3+ or cleared (not recorded which). Sequencing was carried out using blood buffy coat. The chain carries TRBV6-1 and TRBJ2-5; 8 bases match TRBD1. This CDR3 reads CASSVQGVQETQYF. The part of the CDR3 DNA that was read is TGTGCCAGCAGTGTACAGGGGGTCCAAGAGACC.